This TCR beta chain was captured by sequencing in a study of T cell changes during pregnancy in multiple sclerosis. The data were produced by immunoSEQ multiplex PCR, yet TCRdb's version contains in-frame clones alone and is incomplete. Of over 65,000 clones in the sample, approximately 89% were seen once. Germline V CDR1 and CDR2: GTSNPN, SVGIG (reference sequence). The CDR3 spans 14 residues. Trimming removed 0 bases at V and 9 bases at J, with 14 bases between. This clonotype was sampled from a female donor with multiple sclerosis, enrolled in a pregnancy study. V is TRBV30 and J is TRBJ1-4, with D possibly matching TRBD1 (5 bases). The sequencing here drew on peripheral blood, taken in the first trimester of pregnancy. The DNA of the CDR3 is TGTGCCTGGAGTGTCAGCGACAGTGGGAAAAAACTGTTTTTT. Translation: CAWSVSDSGKKLFF.